The 9 T cell receptor beta chains given below trace back to one sample, sequenced in a study of monozygotic twins with inflammatory bowel disease. Each CDR3 protein gets one entry in TCRdb, which reprocessed the 5' RACE reads and gives no DNA. The sample totals 300,000 to 400,000 distinct CDR3 sequences. Sequencing input: blood. These TCRs come from a human donor with ulcerative colitis or Crohn's disease, or a healthy co-twin of an affected twin (not recorded which).

The J gene is TRBJ1-5, the V gene TRBV2; TCRdb outputs TRBD1, but without DNA this stays unchecked. CDR1 and CDR2 from the germline V gene are SNHLY and FYNNEI. There are 15 residues in the CDR3. The CDR3 loop reads CASSGGRGSNQPQHF.

V usage is TRBV27 and J usage is TRBJ2-1; absent DNA, TCRdb's TRBD2 call cannot be checked. This CDR3 region has 18 residues. Germline-derived CDR1 and CDR2 are MNHEY and SMNVEV (reference sequence). CDR3 residues: CASSLFGLAGGSYGEQFF.

V and J are TRBV19 and TRBJ2-1. The CDR3 is 14 amino acids. The germline V gene has CDR1 LNHDA and CDR2 SQIVND (reference sequence). The CDR3 loop reads CASSLSTAYNEQFF. The full variable domain, its missing parts supplied by reference TRBV19 and TRBJ2-1, is DGGITQSPKYLFRKEGQNVTLSCEQNLNHDAMYWYRQDPGQGLRLIYYSQIVNDFQKGDIAEGYSVSREKKESFPLTVTSAQKNPTAFYLCASSLSTAYNEQFFGPGTRLTVL.

V usage is TRBV12-3 or TRBV12-4 and J usage is TRBJ1-2; the TCRdb call, TRBD1, lacks DNA for checking. The CDR3 has 15 amino acids. The CDR3 spells CASSLALGGSPGYTF.

The chain employs TRBV7-2 and TRBJ2-1; the D call of TRBD1 rests on TCRdb alone, since no DNA is present to check it. The CDR3 length is 13 residues. Germline V gene lookup returns CDR1 SGHTA and CDR2 FQGNSA. CDR3 region: CASSPDRASREFF. Full variable domain (outside the CDR3, taken from reference TRBV7-2 and TRBJ2-1): GAGVSQSPSNKVTEKGKDVELRCDPISGHTALYWYRQSLGQGLEFLIYFQGNSAPDKSGLPSDRFSAERTGGSVSTLTIQRTQQEDSAVYLCASSPDRASREFFGPGTRLTVL.

This chain joins TRBV4-3 and TRBJ2-2; TCRdb calls TRBD1, which cannot be checked without DNA. The CDR3 extends over 15 amino acids. From germline, CDR1 is LGHNA and CDR2 YSLEER. This CDR3 reads CASSRVGGTPGELFF.

The rearrangement links TRBV6-2 or TRBV6-3 to TRBJ2-7. Germline values: CDR1 MNHEY, CDR2 SVGEGT. The CDR3 sequence is 14 residues long. Here the CDR3 reads CASSYGQGPYEQYF.

V gene TRBV6-2 or TRBV6-3 combines with J gene TRBJ2-7; TCRdb gives TRBD1 as the D gene, but with no DNA this cannot be confirmed. Germline CDR1 and CDR2: MNHEY and SVGEGT. The CDR3 is 15 amino acids. CDR3 loop: CASSYDGQGRYEQYF.

The chain couples TRBV7-2 to TRBJ2-1; TCRdb reports TRBD2, a call that lacks DNA to check it against. This CDR3 comprises 14 residues. Looked up from germline, CDR1 is SGHTA and CDR2 is FQGNSA. CDR3: CASGMLAVYNEQFF.